One sample yielded the 18 T cell receptor beta chains listed below, sequenced in a study of cytomegalovirus exposure and HLA in healthy donors (dated by TCRdb to the late 2010s). The library relied on the immunoSEQ multiplex PCR assay. For the multiplex PCR, a mixture combining 60 forward primers for TCR Vbeta segments and 13 reverse primers for TCR Jbeta segments was used. The clones in this table, taken by TCRdb from immuneACCESS, are in-frame only. Not every clone is retained; where verified, under half of the shortfall comes from an unresolved V gene, and the cause of the rest is unknown. For this sample the table gives 130,000 or so clones, of which roughly four fifths were detected only once. 1.5% to 2% of the sample comes from the top ten. Material: PBMCs. The receptors originated from a female donor in good health and CMV-seronegative.

This clone was observed a handful of times. The V gene is TRBV28, the J gene TRBJ1-4; TRBD1 matches at 8 bases. Germline assignment: CDR1 MDHEN and CDR2 SYDVKM. The junction had 10 bases not matched to a gene; V was cut back by 3 bases and J by 7 bases. The CDR3 loop spans 16 amino acids. This chain's CDR3 is CASSFALGQGAEKLFF. Here the CDR3 DNA reads TGTGCCAGCAGTTTCGCTCTCGGACAGGGAGCTGAAAAACTGTTTTTT.

Comments on this clone: Sequence at one end of the junction differs from germline and may be a read error. V usage is TRBV7-7 and J usage is TRBJ2-7, with a possible D match to TRBD1 (6 bases). This CDR3 contains 15 residues. Looked up from germline, CDR1 is SSHAT and CDR2 is FNYEAQ (reference sequence). CDR3 coding DNA: TGTGCTAGCAGCTTAGGTCCATCAGGGGCCTACGAGCAGTACTTC. Residues: CASSLGPSGAYEQYF.

This clone was counted a few times. This chain links TRBV9 with TRBJ2-6; D perhaps matches TRBD1 (6 bases). The germline gives CDR1 SGDLS, CDR2 YYNGEE. Trimming took 3 bases from V and 0 from J, leaving 19 bases between them. The CDR3 sequence is 19 residues long. CDR3 protein: CASSGRAWDTNSGANVLTF. Written as DNA, the CDR3 is TGTGCCAGCAGCGGCCGAGCCTGGGACACAAACTCTGGGGCCAACGTCCTGACTTTC.

The chain recombines TRBV10-3 with TRBJ2-3; possibly TRBD2 for D (6 bases). The CDR3 is 12 residues long. CDR1 is ENHRY and CDR2 is SYGVKD in the germline V gene. V lost 2 bases and J lost 6, with 6 bases in between. The CDR3 loop reads CAISESGDTQYF. DNA of the CDR3: TGTGCCATCAGTGAGAGCGGGGATACGCAGTATTTT.

The J gene is TRBJ1-2, the V gene TRBV5-5; tentative D call: TRBD1 (6 bases). Between the trimmed V and J ends, which lost 4 bases and 6 bases, there was a span of 22 bases. CDR1 and CDR2 from the germline V gene are SGHKS and YYEKEE (reference sequence). This CDR3 region has 16 residues. The CDR3 DNA reads as TGTGCCAGCAGCCAGCCAATTATGACAGGATCTGATGGCTACACCTTC. Amino acid sequence: CASSQPIMTGSDGYTF.

The chain has TRBV6-4 and TRBJ1-5; TRBD1 might be the D (5 bases). This CDR3 is built from 15 residues. V lost 7 bases and J 0 bases, leaving 13 bases between the germline ends. Germline V gene data show CDR1 as MRHNA and CDR2 as SNTAGT. In nucleotides, the CDR3 is TGTGCCAGCATTAAACAGGAGAATAGCAATCAGCCCCAGCATTTT. Residues: CASIKQENSNQPQHF.

The V and J genes are TRBV6-1 and TRBJ1-1, with TRBD1 identical over 7 bases. CDR1 and CDR2 from the germline V gene are MNHNS and SASEGT. This CDR3 has 13 residues. The junction had 0 bases not matched to a gene; V was cut back by 2 bases and J by 3 bases. Here the CDR3 DNA reads TGTGCCAGCAGTGAACAGGGGGACACTGAAGCTTTCTTT. Protein: CASSEQGDTEAFF.

The chain uses TRBV6-1 and TRBJ1-5, with 9 bases fitting TRBD1. V lost 3 bases, J lost 2 bases, and 5 bases stayed unmatched. The length of the CDR3 is 16 residues. Germline CDR1 reads MNHNS; CDR2 reads SASEGT. As DNA, the CDR3 is TGTGCCAGCAGTGAGGCTACAGGGGGCGGCAATCAGCCCCAGCATTTT. Residues: CASSEATGGGNQPQHF.

V usage is TRBV4-2 and J usage is TRBJ2-1; 8 bases map to TRBD1. CDR3 length: 16 amino acids. The germline V gene has CDR1 LGHNA and CDR2 YNFKEQ. The J segment lost 6 bases and the V segment lost 0 bases, leaving 7 bases of the junction unmatched. The CDR3, as DNA: TGTGCCAGCAGCCAAGATTCAGGCAGGGGGCTCAATGAGCAGTTCTTC. Protein: CASSQDSGRGLNEQFF.

V gene TRBV14 combines with J gene TRBJ2-7; 7 bases match TRBD2. Germline V gives CDR1 SGHDN, CDR2 FVKESK. V dropped 3 bases and J dropped 3; count of bases not matched to a gene: 8. This CDR3 contains 15 residues. CDR3 nucleotide sequence: TGTGCCAGCAGCCAGGACCGGGGGGACGGCTACGAGCAGTACTTC. Its translation is CASSQDRGDGYEQYF.

This chain uses TRBV7-9 with TRBJ2-5; a possible D gene is TRBD1 (6 bases). Per the germline V gene, CDR1 is SEHNR and CDR2 is FQNEAQ (reference sequence). The length of the CDR3 is 15 residues. Trimming pared 1 base from V and 5 bases from J, leaving 14 bases between. This chain's CDR3 is CASSLEGRGRETQYF. CDR3 DNA sequence: TGTGCCAGCAGCTTAGAGGGCAGGGGAAGGGAGACCCAGTACTTC.

The J gene is TRBJ2-3, the V gene TRBV11-1, with TRBD2 matching 8 bases. Germline CDR1 is SGHAT and CDR2 is FQDESV (reference sequence). J gave up 3 bases and V 8 bases, and 10 bases lay outside the gene matches. This CDR3 contains 15 residues. The chain's CDR3 is CASGFRGGETDTQYF. CDR3 nucleotides: TGTGCCAGCGGATTCCGGGGGGGCGAAACAGATACGCAGTATTTT.

V is TRBV9 and J is TRBJ1-5; tentatively, D is TRBD1 (6 bases). Deletions cut 2 bases from V and 7 bases from J, with 13 bases between. The germline gives CDR1 SGDLS, CDR2 YYNGEE. CDR3 size: 14 residues. CDR3 DNA sequence: TGTGCCAGCAGCGTCCATCGAGACAGGCAGCCCCAGCATTTT. As protein: CASSVHRDRQPQHF.

The rearrangement joins TRBV29-1 to TRBJ2-2; tentatively, D is TRBD1 (5 bases). Germline lookup yields CDR1 SQVTM and CDR2 ANQGSEA. The CDR3 loop spans 13 amino acids. V lost 1 base and J 6 bases, leaving 9 bases between the germline ends. This CDR3 is CSVEGRASGELFF. As DNA, the CDR3 is TGCAGCGTTGAAGGCAGGGCATCCGGGGAGCTGTTTTTT.

Concerning this clone: Other DNA sequences in the same sample also yield this CDR3. The chain joins TRBV27 to TRBJ1-5, with D possibly being TRBD1 (6 bases). CDR1 is MNHEY and CDR2 is SMNVEV in the germline V gene (reference sequence). The CDR3 sequence is 15 residues long. Trimming removed 7 bases from V and 0 bases from J, with 13 bases in between. CDR3 amino acids: CASTETGISNQPQHF. The CDR3 nucleotides are TGTGCCAGCACCGAGACAGGAATTAGCAATCAGCCCCAGCATTTT.

The chain carries TRBV6-1 and TRBJ1-2; D is unclear. Trimming shortened V by 7 bases and J by 7 bases, and 16 bases separated the two germline ends. The CDR3 has 13 residues. Germline V gives CDR1 MNHNS, CDR2 SASEGT. The CDR3 reads CASTPPQRSGYTF. The DNA of the CDR3 is TGTGCCAGCACGCCCCCGCAAAGGAGTGGCTACACCTTC.

The genes are TRBV19 and TRBJ2-5; D is possibly TRBD1 (5 bases). The CDR3 length is 18 residues. CDR1 is LNHDA, CDR2 SQIVND, per germline (reference sequence). Trimming stripped 6 bases from V and 5 bases from J, with 28 bases between. The CDR3 sequence is CASSTHLQAILQEETQYF. For the CDR3, the DNA is TGTGCCAGTAGCACTCACCTTCAGGCCATCTTACAGGAGGAGACCCAGTACTTC.

This clone was picked up one time. The V and J genes are TRBV19 and TRBJ2-6; 7 bases fit TRBD1. Trimming at V came to 3 bases and at J to 0 bases, leaving 2 bases not matched to a gene. The CDR3 contains 16 residues. Per germline, CDR1 LNHDA and CDR2 SQIVND (reference sequence). The CDR3 spells CASSIGTVSGANVLTF. The CDR3 DNA reads as TGTGCCAGTAGTATTGGGACAGTCTCTGGGGCCAACGTCCTGACTTTC.